This is a list of T cell receptor beta chains from one sample in a study of identical twins. TCRdb used MiXCR to reprocess the 5' RACE reads, holding one entry per CDR3 protein. The table includes 1,800,000 or so distinct CDR3 sequences, less than 35% detected once. The sample was cord blood. The receptors originated from a newborn girl in good health. Each CDR3 is given with its conserved first and last residue. The D gene is left open where the match is weak. Clone size is shown for a subset of rows, as once, few, many or a class of expanded clone.

d_call	clone_size	v_call	j_call	cdr3_nt	cdr3_aa
NA	few	TRBV11-2	TRBJ2-1	TGTGCCAGCAGCTTAGATCCCGGGGCCTCCTACAATGAGCAGTTCTTC	CASSLDPGASYNEQFF
NA	NA	TRBV18	TRBJ2-5	TGTGCCAGCTCAACCTTCGAAGAGACCCAGTACTTC	CASSTFEETQYF
NA	few	TRBV28	TRBJ1-2	TGTGCCAGCAGTTTCCCGGACGGAGGTTATGGCTACACCTTC	CASSFPDGGYGYTF
NA	few	TRBV28	TRBJ2-5	TGTGCCACCCAAGGGGCCCCACGAGGTATCCAAGAGACCCAGTACTTC	CATQGAPRGIQETQYF
NA	many	TRBV20-1	TRBJ1-2	TGCAGTGCGACGACCTTCAACGGACGGGACTATGGCTACACCTTC	CSATTFNGRDYGYTF
NA	NA	TRBV21-1	TRBJ2-1	TGTGCCAGCAGCCTAAAAAGGGGGGGGACTCTCAATGAGCAGTTCTTC	CASSLKRGGTLNEQFF
NA	NA	TRBV30	TRBJ2-1	TGTGCCTGGAGTGTAGGGATGGTAGATGAGCAGTTCTTC	CAWSVGMVDEQFF
TRBD1	few	TRBV2	TRBJ2-3	TGTGCCAGCAGACAAGACAGGGAAACGCAGTATTTT	CASRQDRETQYF
TRBD1	few	TRBV28	TRBJ2-7	TGTGCCAGCAGCTACGATCCGGGACAGGGTTTTGGGGAGCAGTACTTC	CASSYDPGQGFGEQYF
NA	few	TRBV20-1	TRBJ2-7	TGCAGTGCTAGAGGAAAGCGGAGCTCCTACGAGCAGTACTTC	CSARGKRSSYEQYF
TRBD2	few	TRBV20-1	TRBJ2-1	TGCAGTGCTAAGCCGCGGGGGGGCCCTAACAATGAGCAGTTCTTC	CSAKPRGGPNNEQFF
TRBD1	NA	TRBV28	TRBJ1-1	TGTGCCAGCAGTTTCGTGCCCACGACAGGGGGCACTGAAGCTTTCTTT	CASSFVPTTGGTEAFF
NA	NA	TRBV2	TRBJ1-1	TGTGCCAGCAAGCTTGGCGGGGGGAACACTGAAGCTTTCTTT	CASKLGGGNTEAFF
NA	few	TRBV12-3/TRBV12-4	TRBJ2-1	TGTGCCAGCAGTTTATTACTAGCTTTATACAATGAGCAGTTCTTC	CASSLLLALYNEQFF
NA	NA	TRBV20-1	TRBJ1-1	TGCAGTGCTCAGAAAGGGACACCAAACACTGAAGCTTTCTTT	CSAQKGTPNTEAFF
NA	NA	TRBV20-1	TRBJ2-7	TGCAGTGCTAGTCCGGGGCCAAGCTCCTACGAGCAGTACTTC	CSASPGPSSYEQYF
TRBD2	NA	TRBV20-1	TRBJ2-3	TGCAGTGCTCCCGGACTAGCGGGGGGGCGCGGCACAGATACGCAGTATTTT	CSAPGLAGGRGTDTQYF
NA	few	TRBV12-3/TRBV12-4	TRBJ2-3	TGTGCCAGCAGTTTCACTAGGCTCGGTACGCAGTATTTT	CASSFTRLGTQYF
NA	NA	TRBV7-9	TRBJ2-4	TGTGCCAGCAGGAAACCCCCAGAGGCCCAGTACTTC	CASRKPPEAQYF
NA	NA	TRBV20-1	TRBJ2-3	TGCAGTGCTAGAGATCGACTACCAGATCCAGATACGCAGTATTTT	CSARDRLPDPDTQYF
NA	NA	TRBV6-5	TRBJ2-1	TGTGCCAGCAGTTACTCGATGAGGGACCTTAATGAGCAGTTCTTC	CASSYSMRDLNEQFF
NA	few	TRBV3-1	TRBJ2-5	TGTGCCAGCAGCCAATTGGAGTTCCAGACCCAGTACTTC	CASSQLEFQTQYF
NA	NA	TRBV6-6	TRBJ1-2	TGTGCCAGCAGCTACCAGGGATCCCCCAACTATGGCTACACCTTC	CASSYQGSPNYGYTF
TRBD1	NA	TRBV27	TRBJ1-2	TGTGCCAGCAGTTTACTGGCAGGGGGCTACGATGGCTACACCTTC	CASSLLAGGYDGYTF
NA	NA	TRBV3-1	TRBJ1-2	TGTGCCAGCAGCCAAATAGCACAGTCCTATGGCTACACCTTC	CASSQIAQSYGYTF
TRBD1	NA	TRBV7-2	TRBJ1-4	TGTGCCAGCAGCCAACAGGGAAGGGGGCTTGGTAAACTGTTTTTT	CASSQQGRGLGKLFF